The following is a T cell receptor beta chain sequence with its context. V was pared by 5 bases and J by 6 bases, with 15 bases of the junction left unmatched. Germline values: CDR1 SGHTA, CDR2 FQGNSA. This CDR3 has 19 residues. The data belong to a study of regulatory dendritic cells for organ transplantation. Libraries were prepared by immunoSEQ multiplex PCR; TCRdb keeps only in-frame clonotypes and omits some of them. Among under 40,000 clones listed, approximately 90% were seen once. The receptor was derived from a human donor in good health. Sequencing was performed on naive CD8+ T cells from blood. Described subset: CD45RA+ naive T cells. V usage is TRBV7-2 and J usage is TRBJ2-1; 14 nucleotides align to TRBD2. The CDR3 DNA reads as TGTGCCAGCAGCATAGGGGGGACTAGCGGGAGTAGGTGGGGCAATGAGCAGTTCTTC. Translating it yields CASSIGGTSGSRWGNEQFF.